This T cell receptor (beta chain) was obtained from a study of blood T cell repertoires in COVID-19. The assay was immunoSEQ multiplex PCR, and TCRdb's table has in-frame clones only and misses some. The repertoire holds almost 250,000 clones, with around 86% as singletons. Per germline, CDR1 SEHNR and CDR2 FQNEAQ (reference sequence). CDR3 length: 14 residues. Trimming shortened V by 5 bases and J by 1 base, and 11 bases separated the two germline ends. The V call is TRBV7-9, the J call TRBJ1-1; the D gene is possibly TRBD1 (6 bases). The sample was peripheral blood. This receptor was taken from a woman aged 55-69 years who had recovered from COVID-19. CDR3 loop: CASSEQGRNTEAFF. The CDR3 DNA follows: TGTGCCAGCAGCGAACAGGGTAGGAACACTGAAGCTTTCTTT.